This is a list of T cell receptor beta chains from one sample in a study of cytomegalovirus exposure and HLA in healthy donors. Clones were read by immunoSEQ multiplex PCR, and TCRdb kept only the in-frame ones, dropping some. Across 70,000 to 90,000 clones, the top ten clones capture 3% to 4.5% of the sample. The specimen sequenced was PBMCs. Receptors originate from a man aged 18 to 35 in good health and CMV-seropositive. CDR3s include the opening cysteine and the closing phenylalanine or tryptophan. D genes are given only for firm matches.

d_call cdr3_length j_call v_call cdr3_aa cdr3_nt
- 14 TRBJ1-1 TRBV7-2 CASSSNPGLIEAFF TGTGCCAGCAGCTCCAACCCGGGACTAATTGAAGCTTTCTTT
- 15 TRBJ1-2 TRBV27 CASSIHSSDFDGYTF TGTGCCAGCAGTATTCACAGTAGTGATTTTGATGGCTACACCTTC
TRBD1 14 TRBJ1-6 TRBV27 CASSLWGTGSPLHF TGTGCCAGCAGTTTATGGGGGACAGGATCACCCCTCCACTTT
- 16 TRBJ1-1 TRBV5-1 CASSLQPSPATTEAFF TGCGCCAGCAGCTTGCAACCTAGCCCAGCCACCACTGAAGCTTTCTTT
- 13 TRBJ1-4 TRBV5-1 CATRRATNEKLFF TGCGCCACCCGCCGCGCAACTAATGAAAAACTGTTTTTT
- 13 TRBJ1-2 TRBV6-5 CASSSGRNYGYTF TGTGCCAGCAGTTCCGGCAGGAACTATGGCTACACCTTC
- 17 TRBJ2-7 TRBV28 CASSTVGDTYLSYEQYF TGTGCCAGCAGTACCGTGGGGGACACTTACCTTTCCTACGAGCAGTACTTC
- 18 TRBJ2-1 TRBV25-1 CASSEDHGQRFSYNEQFF TGTGCCAGCAGTGAAGATCACGGACAGAGATTCTCCTACAATGAGCAGTTCTTC
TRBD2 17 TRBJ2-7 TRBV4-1 CASSQVGQTSGGIEQYF TGCGCCAGCAGCCAAGTCGGACAAACTAGCGGGGGAATCGAGCAGTACTTC
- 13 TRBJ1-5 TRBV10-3 CAISGAGGQPQHF TGTGCCATCAGTGGGGCGGGGGGGCAGCCCCAGCATTTT
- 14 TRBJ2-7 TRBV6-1 CASSEWDNSYEQYF TGTGCCAGCAGTGAATGGGACAACTCCTACGAGCAGTACTTC
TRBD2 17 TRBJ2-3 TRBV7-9 CASSPDASGGSTDTQYF TGTGCCAGCAGCCCAGACGCTAGCGGGGGGTCCACAGATACGCAGTATTTT
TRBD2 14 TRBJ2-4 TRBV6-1 CASRGAGRENIQYF TGTGCCAGCAGGGGAGCGGGGAGGGAAAACATTCAGTACTTC
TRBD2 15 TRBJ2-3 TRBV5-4 CASSPSGSEPDTQYF TGTGCCAGCAGCCCTAGCGGGAGTGAGCCAGATACGCAGTATTTT
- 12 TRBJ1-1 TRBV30 CARRGGDTEAFF TGTGCCCGGAGGGGGGGGGACACTGAAGCTTTCTTT
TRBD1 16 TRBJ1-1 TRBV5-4 CASSSGTGYMNTEAFF TGTGCCAGCAGCTCGGGGACAGGGTATATGAACACTGAAGCTTTCTTT
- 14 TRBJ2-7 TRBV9 CASSVEGQLYEQYF TGTGCCAGCAGCGTAGAGGGGCAACTCTACGAGCAGTACTTC
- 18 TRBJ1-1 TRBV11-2 CASSLRPGSVTGNTEAFF TGTGCCAGCAGCTTAAGACCCGGGTCGGTGACGGGGAACACTGAAGCTTTCTTT
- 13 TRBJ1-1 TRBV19 CASSIRGNTEAFF TGTGCCAGTAGTATAAGAGGGAACACTGAAGCTTTCTTT
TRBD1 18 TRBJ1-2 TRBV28 CASSLRVGQAKANYGYTF TGTGCCAGCAGTTTACGCGTTGGACAGGCGAAGGCCAACTATGGCTACACCTTC
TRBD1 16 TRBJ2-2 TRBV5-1 CASSHGTEFNTGELFF TGCGCCAGCAGCCACGGGACAGAGTTTAACACCGGGGAGCTGTTTTTT
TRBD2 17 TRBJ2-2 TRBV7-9 CASSPEPWTSEGGELFF TGTGCCAGCAGCCCAGAACCTTGGACTAGCGAGGGCGGGGAGCTGTTTTTT
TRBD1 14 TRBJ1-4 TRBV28 CASSPDRGGEKLFF TGTGCCAGCAGTCCCGACAGGGGTGGGGAAAAACTGTTTTTT
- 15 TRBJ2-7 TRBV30 CAWSRNTGKIYEQYF TGTGCCTGGAGTCGGAATACAGGGAAAATCTACGAGCAGTACTTC
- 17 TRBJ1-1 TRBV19 CASHVVPNRDRGTEAFF TGTGCCAGCCACGTAGTCCCTAACAGGGATCGGGGCACTGAAGCTTTCTTT
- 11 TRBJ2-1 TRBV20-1 CSARGAWEQFF TGCAGTGCTAGGGGAGCGTGGGAGCAGTTCTTC